The 18 T cell receptor beta chains below come from one sample, sequenced in a study of blood T cell repertoires in COVID-19. Clones were sequenced by immunoSEQ multiplex PCR, and TCRdb holds only the in-frame ones, with some missing. The top ten hold 1.6% of the sample, which has about 200,000 clones, almost 90% seen once. Sequencing was performed on peripheral blood. These TCRs come from a man between 18 and 35 years old with active or convalescent COVID-19.

This clone is a singleton in its sample. The CDR3 region has the DNA TGTGCCAGCAGCTTAAACAGGGACTATGGCTACACCTTC. Translation: CASSLNRDYGYTF. The V call is TRBV7-3, the J call TRBJ1-2; D perhaps matches TRBD1 (6 bases). The germline V gene has CDR1 SGHTA and CDR2 FQGTGA. The V end was cut by 1 base, the J end by 3 bases, with 6 bases between. The CDR3 is 13 amino acids.

The rearrangement joins TRBV9 to TRBJ2-3; TRBD2 matches 16 bases. V trimming: 4 bases; J trimming: 0 bases; junction bases outside the gene matches: 5. Germline lookup yields CDR1 SGDLS and CDR2 YYNGEE. The CDR3 runs to 18 residues. CDR3: CASSPGLAGGTSTDTQYF. In DNA, the CDR3 is TGTGCCAGCAGCCCGGGACTAGCGGGAGGGACTAGCACAGATACGCAGTATTTT.

As concerns this clone: This CDR3 is also generated by other DNA sequences in the sample. The chain employs TRBV5-4 and TRBJ1-2; weak D call: TRBD1 (6 bases). V shed 0 bases and J shed 2 bases, with 8 bases lying between them. This CDR3 region has 14 residues. From germline, CDR1 is SGHNT and CDR2 YYREEE (reference sequence). CDR3 residues: CASSLVGQNYGYTF. The CDR3 bases are TGTGCCAGCAGCTTGGTCGGACAGAACTATGGCTACACCTTC.

This rearrangement joins TRBV4-1 to TRBJ2-1, with D maybe TRBD2 (6 bases). The CDR3 covers 18 residues. Germline assignment: CDR1 MGHRA and CDR2 YSYEKL. V was trimmed by 0 bases and J by 8 bases, leaving 23 bases between them. The CDR3 protein is CASSQETLGGATGDEQFF. CDR3 nucleotide sequence: TGCGCCAGCAGCCAAGAAACCTTGGGGGGAGCGACGGGAGATGAGCAGTTCTTC.

In this sample, this clone turned up a few times. This chain links TRBV30 with TRBJ1-1, with TRBD1 matching over 11 bases. The CDR3 is 17 residues long. CDR1 GTSNPN and CDR2 SVGIG come from the germline V gene (reference sequence). Unmatched junction bases numbered 10, after V lost 0 bases and J lost 4 bases. The DNA of the CDR3 is TGTGCCTGGAGTGTAAATCGGGGACAGGGGGGCGGCACTGAAGCTTTCTTT. Its translation: CAWSVNRGQGGGTEAFF.

The chain joins TRBV29-1 to TRBJ2-1; possibly TRBD2 for D (6 bases). With 4 bases removed from V and 0 bases from J, the gap between germline ends came to 10 bases. This CDR3 has 14 residues. The germline V gene encodes CDR1 SQVTM and CDR2 ANQGSEA. CDR3 region: CSVVTGSSYNEQFF. CDR3 nucleotide sequence: TGCAGCGTTGTGACCGGGAGCTCCTACAATGAGCAGTTCTTC.

This sequence joins TRBV5-1 and TRBJ1-3, with D uncertain. This CDR3 region has 15 residues. The V end was cut by 0 bases, the J end by 1 base, with 8 bases between. Germline assignment: CDR1 SGHRS and CDR2 YFSETQ. Here the CDR3 DNA reads TGCGCCAGCAGCTTGGAATCGGGGTCTGGAAACACCATATATTTT. Translated, it gives CASSLESGSGNTIYF.

The genes are TRBV12-3 or TRBV12-4 and TRBJ1-4, with D perhaps TRBD1 (5 bases). The V end lost 8 bases, the J end lost 7 bases, and 8 bases lay between the germline ends. The CDR3 consists of 11 residues. The CDR3 loop reads CASGGSEKLFF. The CDR3, as DNA: TGTGCCAGCGGGGGGAGTGAAAAACTGTTTTTT.

The J gene is TRBJ2-5, the V gene TRBV10-3; TRBD1 agrees at 8 bases. Germline trimming cut 7 bases from V and 0 bases from J; bases unmatched to any gene: 4. CDR1 and CDR2 from the germline V gene are ENHRY and SYGVKD. This CDR3 contains 14 residues. For the CDR3, the DNA is TGTGCCATCAAGGGACAGGCGAACCAAGAGACCCAGTACTTC. Translated: CAIKGQANQETQYF.

This rearrangement joins TRBV2 to TRBJ2-5, with a tentative D call TRBD2 (5 bases). Between the trimmed V and J ends, which lost 2 bases and 1 base, there was a span of 11 bases. The CDR3 contains 15 residues. Germline V lookup: CDR1 SNHLY, CDR2 FYNNEI. The CDR3 spells CASSEPAGLQETQYF. DNA of the CDR3: TGTGCCAGCAGTGAACCAGCAGGACTCCAAGAGACCCAGTACTTC. Combining the CDR3 with reference TRBV2 and TRBJ2-5 gives the whole variable domain EPEVTQTPSHQVTQMGQEVILRCVPISNHLYFYWYRQILGQKVEFLVSFYNNEISEKSEIFDDQFSVERPDGSNFTLKIRSTKLEDSAMYFCASSEPAGLQETQYFGPGTRLLVL.

The J gene is TRBJ2-1, the V gene TRBV3-1 (or the pseudogene TRBV3-2); 8 bases map to TRBD2. This CDR3 contains 14 residues. Germline-derived CDR1 and CDR2 are LGHDT and YNNKEL (reference sequence). Trimming removed 2 bases from V and 7 bases from J; junction bases left unmatched: 4. The CDR3 spells CASSQQGLVNEQFF. DNA for the CDR3: TGTGCCAGCAGCCAACAGGGACTAGTAAATGAGCAGTTCTTC.

The V and J genes are TRBV5-1 and TRBJ2-3; 7 bases agree with TRBD2. V shed 0 bases and J 9 bases; nucleotides not matched to a gene: 7. The CDR3 sequence is 14 residues long. Germline lookup yields CDR1 SGHRS and CDR2 YFSETQ. CDR3 nucleotide sequence: TGCGCCAGCAGCTTGGAGGGGAGGGCGGAAACGCAGTATTTT. Its translation: CASSLEGRAETQYF.

This clone was observed a few times. The J gene is TRBJ1-2, the V gene TRBV7-9, with 8 bases matching TRBD1. The CDR3 consists of 14 residues. Trimming cost V 1 base and J 4 bases; bases outside gene matches: 2. Germline V gives CDR1 SEHNR, CDR2 FQNEAQ (reference sequence). CDR3 bases: TGTGCCAGCAGCTTAGGCGGACAGGGCTATGGCTACACCTTC. It yields the protein CASSLGGQGYGYTF.

The genes are TRBV30 and TRBJ1-5, with 8 bases matching TRBD1. Per germline, CDR1 GTSNPN and CDR2 SVGIG (reference sequence). The V segment lost 5 bases and the J segment 3 bases; nucleotides outside the gene matches: 3. CDR3 length equals 13 residues. CDR3 residues: CAWGDRLNQPQHF. CDR3 DNA sequence: TGTGCCTGGGGGGACAGGCTCAATCAGCCCCAGCATTTT.

The J gene is TRBJ2-7, the V gene TRBV7-9, with TRBD1 matching over 10 bases. Germline trimming cut 2 bases from V and 5 bases from J; bases unmatched to any gene: 6. The CDR3 loop spans 15 amino acids. Germline CDR1 SEHNR, CDR2 FQNEAQ (reference sequence). CDR3 sequence: CASSLRDRGSNEQYF. The CDR3 DNA is TGTGCCAGCAGCTTACGGGACAGGGGTTCCAACGAGCAGTACTTC.

The V gene is TRBV3-1 (or the pseudogene TRBV3-2), the J gene TRBJ2-7; 12 bases align to TRBD2. J lost 2 bases, V lost 1 base, and 9 bases had no gene match. Per germline, CDR1 LGHDT and CDR2 YNNKEL (reference sequence). The CDR3 runs 18 residues. The CDR3, as DNA: TGTGCCAGCAGCCAAGGTCTAGCGGGGGGGCCTCGGACCTACGAGCAGTACTTC. This codes for CASSQGLAGGPRTYEQYF.

V and J are TRBV10-1 and TRBJ2-5; tentatively, D is TRBD2 (5 bases). The CDR3 covers 14 residues. V was cut by 0 bases and J by 0 bases, with 5 bases left in between. Germline CDR1 and CDR2: WNHNN and SYGVQD (reference sequence). In DNA form, the CDR3 reads TGCGCCAGCAGTGAGTCGAGGGACCAAGAGACCCAGTACTTC. It codes for CASSESRDQETQYF.

The rearrangement uses TRBV6-2 or TRBV6-3 and TRBJ2-7; D is ambiguous. Germline loops: CDR1 MNHEY, CDR2 SVGEGT. The CDR3 runs 14 residues. Trimming stripped 0 bases from V and 0 bases from J, with 6 bases between. Written as DNA, the CDR3 is TGTGCCAGCAGTTACTCCCGGAGCTCCTACGAGCAGTACTTC. This translates into CASSYSRSSYEQYF.